This entry features one T cell receptor (beta chain) sequence. This CDR3 region has 15 residues. V dropped 0 bases and J dropped 2 bases, with 9 bases sitting between them. CDR1 and CDR2 (germline): MNHEY, SVGAGI. Assay: immunoSEQ multiplex PCR; the TCRdb copy retains only in-frame clones and omits some. The table has about 250,000 clones, about 89% seen once. This sample was included in a study of blood T cell repertoires in COVID-19. Study information: Sources were T cells, B-cell-depleted T cells, or PBMCs; the material itself was cDNA or gDNA.

The material sequenced was peripheral blood. The rearrangement uses TRBV6-5 and TRBJ2-3; possibly TRBD1 for D (5 bases). This sequence originates from a man aged 25-45 years with acute or convalescent COVID-19. The CDR3 region is CASSYSDTSTDTQYF. The CDR3 nucleotides read TGTGCCAGCAGTTACTCGGACACCTCCACAGATACGCAGTATTTT.